The clone carrying this TCR beta chain was counted a single time. No antigen is known for it. This sample was included in a study of T cell responses to AZD1222 COVID-19 vaccine. Study-level findings and limits: The number of AZD1222 recipients seropositive at baseline was only five or six. It should be noted that donors were predominantly white British and more often female, and clonal diversity was possibly underestimated.

Using immunoSEQ multiplex PCR, the repertoire was profiled, and TCRdb retains in-frame clones only, with some absent. The sample has 110,000 to 150,000 clones, 90% to 95% seen once. Germline lookup yields CDR1 LNHDA and CDR2 SQIVND (reference sequence). This CDR3 contains 13 residues. Trimming took 5 bases from V and 7 from J; bases not matched to a gene: 6. The chain is built from TRBV19 and TRBJ2-7; 9 nucleotides agree with TRBD2. The sequence derives from an adult who had recovered from COVID-19. Sample: peripheral blood, taken after recovery from COVID-19. Here the CDR3 DNA reads TGTGCCAGTAGTTCGCGGGAGGGCGGTGAGCAGTACTTC. Its protein product is CASSSREGGEQYF.